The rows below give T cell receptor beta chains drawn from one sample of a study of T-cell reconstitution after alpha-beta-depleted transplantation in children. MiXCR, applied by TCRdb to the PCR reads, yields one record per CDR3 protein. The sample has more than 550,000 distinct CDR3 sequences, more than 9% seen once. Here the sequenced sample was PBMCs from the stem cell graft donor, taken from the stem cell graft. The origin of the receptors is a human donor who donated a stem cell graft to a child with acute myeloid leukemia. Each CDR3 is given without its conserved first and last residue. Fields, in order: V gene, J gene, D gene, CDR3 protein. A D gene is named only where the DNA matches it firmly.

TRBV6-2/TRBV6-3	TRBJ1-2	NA	ASSYAGTSYGYT
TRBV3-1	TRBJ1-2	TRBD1	ASSLSGQAGRGYT
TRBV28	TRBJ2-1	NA	ASSFPTTVASSYNEQF
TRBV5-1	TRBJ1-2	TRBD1	ASSFLPGTVDGYT
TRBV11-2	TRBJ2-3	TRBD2	ASSFSGRSTDTQY
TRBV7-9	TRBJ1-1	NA	ASSLTGWTEAF
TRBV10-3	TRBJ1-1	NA	AISEVVDTEAF
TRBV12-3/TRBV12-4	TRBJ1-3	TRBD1	ASRWGQGTGNTIY
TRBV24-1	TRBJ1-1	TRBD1	ATSETGQGIAEAF
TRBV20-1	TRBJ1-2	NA	SASGRGDYGYT
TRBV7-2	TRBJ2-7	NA	ASRDRGGSYEQY
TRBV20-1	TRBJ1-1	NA	SAPGGLTTEAF
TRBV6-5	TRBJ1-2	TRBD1	ASSYEAGGGAGGYT
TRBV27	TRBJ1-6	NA	ASRALGSSPLH
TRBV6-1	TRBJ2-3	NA	ASSERGKTDTQY
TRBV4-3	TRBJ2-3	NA	ASSQDHSGSTDTQY
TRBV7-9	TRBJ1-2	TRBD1	ASSLQGAGGYT
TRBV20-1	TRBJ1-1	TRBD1	SALRDRGTEAF
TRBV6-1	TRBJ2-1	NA	ASRENGAPFQF
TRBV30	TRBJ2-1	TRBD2	AWSVDRWTSGIRSAYNEQF
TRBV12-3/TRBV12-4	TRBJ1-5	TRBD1	ASSPGTGVGQPQH
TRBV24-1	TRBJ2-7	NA	ATSDSAYSYEQY
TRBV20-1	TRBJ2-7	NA	SASLTGTLGRDEQY
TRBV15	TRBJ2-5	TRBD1	ATSRGPGDRKNQETQY
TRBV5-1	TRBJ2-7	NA	ASSRLGGNEQY
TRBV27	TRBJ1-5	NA	ASSYATGGQPQH